This T cell receptor (beta chain) emerged from a study of CD8+ T cells in alopecia areata. Study-wide points: Relative to normal scalp, lesional scalp, especially alopecia totalis/universalis, showed higher clonality.

Notes on this clone: Antigen specificity is unknown.

The CDR3 is 13 amino acids. CDR1 is MNHEY and CDR2 is SVGAGI in the germline V gene. Between the trimmed V and J ends, which lost 5 bases and 8 bases, there was a span of 12 bases. In each case, RNA was isolated and then reverse transcribed into cDNA as the sequencing template. The table came from immunoSEQ multiplex PCR; TCRdb's copy has only in-frame clones and leaves some out. The sample includes approximately 30,000 clones, 55% of them seen just once. Both CD4+ and CD8+ T cells were separated by sorting PBMCs. The receptor was isolated from a human donor with alopecia areata. This chain joins TRBV6-5 and TRBJ2-2; D perhaps matches TRBD2 (6 bases). The sample taken for sequencing was NKG2D-high CD8+ T cells sorted from blood. Here the CDR3 reads CASSQGLAGELFF. In nucleotides, the CDR3 is TGTGCCAGCAGTCAGGGACTTGCGGGGGAGCTGTTTTTT.